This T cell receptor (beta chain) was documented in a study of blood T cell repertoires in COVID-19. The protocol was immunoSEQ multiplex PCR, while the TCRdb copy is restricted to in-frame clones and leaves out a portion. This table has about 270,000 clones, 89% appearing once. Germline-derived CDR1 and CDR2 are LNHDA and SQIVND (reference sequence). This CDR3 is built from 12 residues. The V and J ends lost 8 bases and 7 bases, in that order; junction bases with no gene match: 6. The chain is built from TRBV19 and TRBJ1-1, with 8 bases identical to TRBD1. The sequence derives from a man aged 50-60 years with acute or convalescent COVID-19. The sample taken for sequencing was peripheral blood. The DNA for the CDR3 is TGTGCCAGTCGTCCTGACAGGGGTGAAGCTTTCTTT. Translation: CASRPDRGEAFF.